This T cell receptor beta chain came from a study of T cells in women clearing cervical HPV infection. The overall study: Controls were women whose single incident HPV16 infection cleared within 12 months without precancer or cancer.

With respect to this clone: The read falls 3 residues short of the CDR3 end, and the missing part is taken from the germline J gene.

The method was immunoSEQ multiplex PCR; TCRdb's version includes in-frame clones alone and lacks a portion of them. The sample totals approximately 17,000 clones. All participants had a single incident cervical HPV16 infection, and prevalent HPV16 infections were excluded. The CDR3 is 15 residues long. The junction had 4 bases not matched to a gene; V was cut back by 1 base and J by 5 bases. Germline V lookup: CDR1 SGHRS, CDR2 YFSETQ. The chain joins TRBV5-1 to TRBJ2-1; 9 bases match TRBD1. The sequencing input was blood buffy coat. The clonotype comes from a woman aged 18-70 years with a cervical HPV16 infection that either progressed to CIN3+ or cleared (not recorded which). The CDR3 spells CASSLQGQGNNEQFF. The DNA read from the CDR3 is TGCGCCAGCAGCTTGCAGGGACAGGGAAACAATGAG. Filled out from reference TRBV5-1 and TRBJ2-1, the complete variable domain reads KAGVTQTPRYLIKTRGQQVTLSCSPISGHRSVSWYQQTPGQGLQFLFEYFSETQRNKGNFPGRFSGRQFSNSRSEMNVSTLELGDSALYLCASSLQGQGNNEQFFGPGTRLTVL.